This entry is about one TCR beta chain. This clonotype was counted ten times or more. Its antigen specificity is not known. No base-level quality is on record; no much larger clone is a single base apart. Synthesis of TCR cDNA relied on 5'RACE template switching, a step that introduced a universal primer site along with unique molecular identifiers. Priming of cDNA synthesis was performed from both the TCR alpha and TCR beta constant segments. Library amplification involved two PCR steps, and the second step added sample barcodes and sequencing adapters. Sequencing of the libraries was done on either Illumina HiSeq 2500 (2x100 bp) or NovaSeq (2x150 bp). In the original analysis: MIGEC handled demultiplexing of reads and collapsing into UMI consensus sequences, while MiXCR performed V(D)J alignment. Vaccine-responding clonotypes were defined with edgeR using replicate PBMC samples, requiring FDR below 0.01 and a log2 fold change above 5 up to day 15. Each bulk clonotype received a CD4 or CD8 identity based on whether the sequenced CD4 or CD8 repertoire contained that clonotype at higher abundance. Starting from the raw public reads, TCRdb applied fastp trimming at Q25, assembled clones with MiXCR and retained in-frame beta chains. Identical CDR3 protein sequences are pooled into one entry, listed with their most common genes and DNA. The V and J calls here are based on TCRdb, not the publication. This sample has some 130,000 distinct CDR3 sequences in its table, and 6.6% of those were observed once. The ten top clones hold over 0.55% of the sample.

The data were taken from a study of T cells after yellow fever vaccination (dated by TCRdb to the late 2010s). Study-wide context: The SMART-Seq v4 Ultra Low Input RNA kit was used to prepare libraries from fractions with low cell numbers. Blood was collected at multiple timepoints before and after primary and secondary immunization, and bulk PBMC replicates and cell subsets were isolated. To track T-cell clones before and after primary and booster YFV17D yellow fever vaccination, bulk TCR alpha and beta repertoires were sequenced longitudinally. The cohort comprised two healthy male donors, one aged 18 to 29 and one aged 30 to 40 years.

The sample's treatment or condition label, in plain terms: live attenuated yellow fever vaccine strain. A standard Ficoll-Paque protocol was used to isolate PBMCs from peripheral blood. CD4 and CD8 T-cell fractions were isolated with Dynabeads CD4 and CD8 positive selection kits. TriZol was used to extract RNA from bulk PBMCs, CD4 and CD8 fractions, and dextramer-positive and dextramer-negative fractions. The germline V gene gives CDR1 as SGHTA and CDR2 as FQGNSA. Including the terminal cysteine and phenylalanine, the CDR3 comprises 15 residues. Of all the DNA, just the CDR3 is kept, 45 bases in frame from base 1. Germline trimming amounts to 5 bases on V and 8 bases on J, with 9 as the count of junction bases outside the gene matches. Overall study results and their limits: The secondary T-cell response was weaker than the primary response but faster, peaking on day 5 instead of day 15. Because only a couple of donors were included in the study, the extent to which the findings can be generalized is limited. A small fraction of clonotypes showed up in both the CD4 and CD8 compartments, probably as a result of convergent recombination. FACS-sorted repertoires could contain abundant contaminating clonotypes from the bulk population, so computational filtering was required. Most clones expanded after primary vaccination (around 97% of CD4 and around 88% of CD8) were re-detected after the booster, suggesting that broad memory maintenance occurred.

This chain is built from TRBV7-2 and TRBJ2-1, and 10 bases in between align with TRBD2. Sequences were derived from CD4+ T cells sorted from PBMCs, sampled 10 days after the yellow fever booster vaccination. This sequence was found in a man aged 30-40 years who received the YFV17D yellow fever vaccine. The DNA sequence reads TGTGCCAGCAGCAATAGAGCGGGAGGGCATTATGAGCAGTTCTTC. Its translation is CASSNRAGGHYEQFF.